This T cell receptor (beta chain) was captured in a study of cytotoxic CD8 clonotypes in ibrutinib-treated CLL. Study information: Outcomes included approximately 25 partial and 2 complete responses; after median approximately 70 months, roughly 15 stayed remitted and 12 progressed.

Worth noting for this clone: Its antigen is not identified.

The CDR3 has 16 amino acids. Germline V CDR1 and CDR2: SGHRS, YFSETQ. V dropped 5 bases and J dropped 4; count of bases not matched to a gene: 11. The repertoire was sequenced with immunoSEQ multiplex PCR; TCRdb's copy has only in-frame clones and lacks some. The sample includes over 200,000 clones, 79% seen only once; the top ten take roughly an eighth. Whole-study findings and limits: Rising at ibrutinib response, clonality subsequently fell back toward baseline at progression. Sampling of sustained-remission and progressing patients occurred at differing times. Pretreatment clonality was elevated relative to age-matched healthy donors and paralleled circulating CD8+ T-cell counts.

The rearrangement joins TRBV5-1 to TRBJ2-1, with TRBD1 matching 8 bases. The receptor's source is a human donor with chronic lymphocytic leukemia. This specimen was PBMCs, taken after 12 months of ibrutinib treatment. CDR3 protein: CASRPGTGTQYNEQFF. The CDR3 DNA follows: TGCGCCAGCAGGCCTGGGACAGGAACGCAATACAATGAGCAGTTCTTC.